The sequence of this TCR beta chain was determined in a study of cytomegalovirus exposure and HLA in healthy donors. Germline V lookup: CDR1 MNHEY, CDR2 SMNVEV (reference sequence). Trimming removed 7 bases from V and 7 bases from J; junction bases left unmatched: 10. The CDR3 has 14 amino acids. The PCR had 60 Vbeta and 13 Jbeta primers. This table comes from immunoSEQ multiplex PCR, and its TCRdb copy is limited to in-frame clones, with some not included. The data show 150,000 to 250,000 clones, and the top ten clones hold approximately 0.74%. Sequenced sample: PBMCs. The receptor was isolated from a boy aged 5-17 years in good health and CMV-seronegative. The chain recombines TRBV27 with TRBJ1-1, with 9 nucleotides matching TRBD1. In DNA form, the CDR3 reads TGTGCCAGCACCCAAACAGGGGGCGGCGTTGAAGCTTTCTTT. This gives the protein CASTQTGGGVEAFF.